The rows below give T cell receptor beta chains drawn from one sample of a study of control samples from healthy donors and cancer patients. Assay: immunoSEQ multiplex PCR; the TCRdb copy retains only in-frame clones and omits some. The table includes about 180,000 clones, 90% detected once. Sequencing was done on a sample of blood. Receptor source: a woman in her forties or fifties in good health. The CDR3 runs from the conserved cysteine through the conserved F or W. A D gene is named only where the DNA matches it firmly. Only part of the rows carry a size: once, few, many, or a class if the clone is expanded.

d_gene,j_gene,abundance,v_gene,CDR3nt,CDR3aa
-,TRBJ1-1,-,TRBV7-2,TGTGCCAGCAGCTTAAGTAGGTGGAACACTGAAGCTTTCTTT,CASSLSRWNTEAFF
-,TRBJ2-7,-,TRBV25-1,TGTGCCAGCCTGAGCGACGTTTCCTACGAGCAGTACTTC,CASLSDVSYEQYF
TRBD1,TRBJ1-2,-,TRBV6-2/TRBV6-3,TGTGCCAGCAGTGTACAGGGGCCGGATGGCTACACCTTC,CASSVQGPDGYTF
TRBD1,TRBJ1-6,-,TRBV19,TGTGCCAGTAGTGGACCTACAGGGGTGGTCCCCCTCCACTTT,CASSGPTGVVPLHF
-,TRBJ2-6,-,TRBV3-1/TRBV3-2,TGTGCCAGCAGCCAAGATCCCGCGTCTGGGGCCAACGTCCTGACTTTC,CASSQDPASGANVLTF
-,TRBJ1-1,-,TRBV18,TGTGCCAGCTCACCAAGGGTGGGCGACAAAGCTTTCTTT,CASSPRVGDKAFF
-,TRBJ2-2,once,TRBV30,TGTGCCTGGAGAGGTTCGAACACCGGGGAGCTGTTTTTT,CAWRGSNTGELFF
-,TRBJ1-1,-,TRBV2,TGTGCCAGCAGGAGACAGATGAACACTGAAGCTTTCTTT,CASRRQMNTEAFF
-,TRBJ2-2,once,TRBV18,TGTGCCAGCTCACCACGCGGGGCCGGGGAGCTGTTTTTT,CASSPRGAGELFF
-,TRBJ1-5,-,TRBV12-3/TRBV12-4,TGTGCCAGCAGTTCAACAGGGCACCAGCCCCAGCATTTT,CASSSTGHQPQHF
-,TRBJ1-5,-,TRBV6-5,TGTGCCAGCAGATCAGCGGGAGGACGGAGTCAGCCCCAGCATTTT,CASRSAGGRSQPQHF
-,TRBJ2-2,-,TRBV5-4,TGTGCCAGCAGCCGCGATTGGACCGGGGAGCTGTTTTTT,CASSRDWTGELFF
-,TRBJ1-1,-,TRBV5-4,TGTGCCAGCAGCCCGATACCTAACCCACCCGTCGGAGCTTTCTTT,CASSPIPNPPVGAFF
-,TRBJ2-7,-,TRBV3-1/TRBV3-2,TGTGCCAGCAGCCAAGAGGGCCAGGCCATAGAGCAGTACTTC,CASSQEGQAIEQYF
-,TRBJ1-4,-,TRBV10-1,TGCGCCACCCCGGGTGCACTAAATGGTGAAAAACTGTTTTTT,CATPGALNGEKLFF
-,TRBJ1-1,-,TRBV5-6,TGTGCCAGCAGCTCCGGGACTCCCATCTTCAACACTGAAGCTTTCTTT,CASSSGTPIFNTEAFF
-,TRBJ1-1,-,TRBV28,TGTGCCAGCAGTTTCAACAGGATATGGGCTGAAGCTTTCTTT,CASSFNRIWAEAFF
TRBD2,TRBJ2-1,few,TRBV10-2,TGCGCCAGCAAAGCCGGGACTAGCGGGAGAAGCTCCTACAATGAGCAGTTCTTC,CASKAGTSGRSSYNEQFF
-,TRBJ1-6,-,TRBV7-8,TGTGCCAGCAGCCAAAAAAGGACAGACGTTACTTCACCCCTCCACTTT,CASSQKRTDVTSPLHF
-,TRBJ1-5,once,TRBV30,TGTGCCTGGAGTGCTCGGAGACAGCTCAATCAGCCCCAGCATTTT,CAWSARRQLNQPQHF
-,TRBJ2-3,-,TRBV5-1,TGCGCCAGCAGCTTGGGACAGACACGAGATACGCAGTATTTT,CASSLGQTRDTQYF
-,TRBJ2-2,-,TRBV9,TGTGCCAGCAGCGTGTGGGCTGACACCGGGGAGCTGTTTTTT,CASSVWADTGELFF
TRBD1,TRBJ2-2,once,TRBV14,TGTGCCAGCAGCCAAGATAAGTACAGGGGAGACACCGGGGAGCTGTTTTTT,CASSQDKYRGDTGELFF
TRBD2,TRBJ2-7,once,TRBV28,TGTGCCAGCAGCGTAGCGGGGGGCCCATCCTACGAGCAGTACTTC,CASSVAGGPSYEQYF
-,TRBJ1-1,-,TRBV12-2,TGTGCAAGTCGCCCGGGGACAGCTAACACTGAAGCTTTCTTT,CASRPGTANTEAFF
-,TRBJ1-5,-,TRBV27,TGTGCCAGCAGCCCGGGGGTCAATCAGCCCCAGCATTTT,CASSPGVNQPQHF
TRBD2,TRBJ2-3,once,TRBV3-1/TRBV3-2,TGTGCCAGCACCACCAGCGGGGCGTCAGATACGCAGTATTTT,CASTTSGASDTQYF
TRBD1,TRBJ1-3,-,TRBV10-3,TGTGCCATCAGTCCCGGGACAGGGACTGGAAACACCATATATTTT,CAISPGTGTGNTIYF
-,TRBJ1-5,few,TRBV7-2,TGTGCCAGCAGCTTGTCTGAATTACAGCCCCAGCATTTT,CASSLSELQPQHF